This T cell receptor beta chain was sequenced in a study of early T cells in non-severe SARS-CoV-2 infection. Overall study context: Chains were not paired, and sequencing was done on bulk RNA from unsorted whole blood.

Ten or more counts support this clonotype. Trimming pared 0 bases from V and 0 bases from J, leaving 8 bases between. Germline CDR1 MNHEY, CDR2 SVGAGI. This CDR3 comprises 15 residues. Separate cDNA molecules each had unique molecular identifiers attached to them. TCRdb recomputed calls from the 5' RACE reads with MiXCR, one row per CDR3 protein. This sample has 60,000 to 65,000 distinct CDR3 sequences, with around 12% found just once. The chain carries TRBV6-5 and TRBJ1-1, with D hard to call. The sequencing input was whole blood. The TCR originated in an adult who was a healthcare worker with PCR-confirmed SARS-CoV-2 infection or an uninfected control (not recorded which). This CDR3 is CASSYSEELNTEAFF. The CDR3 nucleotides are TGTGCCAGCAGTTACTCGGAGGAGTTGAACACTGAAGCTTTCTTT.